The rows below give T cell receptor beta chains drawn from one sample of a study of regulatory T cells in long-lasting Graves disease. Via MiXCR, TCRdb re-called the multiplex PCR reads, giving one row per CDR3 protein. The sample has about 300,000 distinct CDR3 sequences; around 20% are singletons. Sequences were derived from peripheral blood mononuclear cells (PBMCs), sampled when the disease was refractory, from a patient treated with antithyroid drugs. Source of these receptors: a female donor with Graves disease. Each CDR3 is given with its conserved first and last residue. The order of the fields is D gene, J gene, clone size, V gene, CDR3 DNA, CDR3 protein. The D gene is left open where the match is weak. The listing skips clone size in some rows; elsewhere it reads once, few, many or a size class.

d_call: TRBD1
j_call: TRBJ2-1
clone_size: few
v_call: TRBV27
cdr3_nt: TGTGCCAGCAGAAGGACAGGGGGTAATGAGCAGTTCTTC
cdr3_aa: CASRRTGGNEQFF

d_call: TRBD1
j_call: TRBJ1-2
clone_size: -
v_call: TRBV30
cdr3_nt: TGTGCCTGGAGCCAGGGGGCTGGTGTCTATGGCTACACCTTC
cdr3_aa: CAWSQGAGVYGYTF

d_call: -
j_call: TRBJ2-1
clone_size: -
v_call: TRBV6-5
cdr3_nt: TGTGCCAGCAGTTACTCGAAGGAAGGCTCCTACAATGAGCAGTTCTTC
cdr3_aa: CASSYSKEGSYNEQFF

d_call: TRBD1
j_call: TRBJ2-6
clone_size: -
v_call: TRBV25-1
cdr3_nt: TGTGCCAGCAGTGCCAGGACAGGGCCTTCTGGGGCCAACGTCCTGACTTTC
cdr3_aa: CASSARTGPSGANVLTF

d_call: -
j_call: TRBJ2-5
clone_size: many
v_call: TRBV12-3/TRBV12-4
cdr3_nt: TGTGCCAGCAGTCTCCGGGGCTTGTCAGAGACCCAGTACTTC
cdr3_aa: CASSLRGLSETQYF

d_call: TRBD2
j_call: TRBJ2-7
clone_size: once
v_call: TRBV4-3
cdr3_nt: TGCGCCAGCAGCCAAGATTCCGGGACTAGCTACGAGCAGTACTTC
cdr3_aa: CASSQDSGTSYEQYF

d_call: -
j_call: TRBJ1-5
clone_size: many
v_call: TRBV7-9
cdr3_nt: TGTGCCAGCAGCTTTGGGTTGAATAGCAATCAGCCCCAGCATTTT
cdr3_aa: CASSFGLNSNQPQHF

d_call: -
j_call: TRBJ2-5
clone_size: many
v_call: TRBV18
cdr3_nt: TGTGCCAGCTCACAACACGTCCAAGAGACCCAGTACTTC
cdr3_aa: CASSQHVQETQYF

d_call: TRBD2
j_call: TRBJ2-1
clone_size: -
v_call: TRBV7-2
cdr3_nt: TGTGCCAGCAGCTTATACCCACTAGCGGGTTACAATGAGCAGTTCTTC
cdr3_aa: CASSLYPLAGYNEQFF

d_call: TRBD1
j_call: TRBJ2-5
clone_size: many
v_call: TRBV28
cdr3_nt: TGTGCCAGCAGCTCCCCAGGGGGTGGTTTAGAGACCCAGTACTTC
cdr3_aa: CASSSPGGGLETQYF

d_call: -
j_call: TRBJ2-7
clone_size: -
v_call: TRBV4-1
cdr3_nt: TGCGCCAGCAGCCTACTCATCGCCCCAACCTACGAGCAGTACTTC
cdr3_aa: CASSLLIAPTYEQYF

d_call: TRBD1
j_call: TRBJ1-1
clone_size: few
v_call: TRBV5-1
cdr3_nt: TGCGCCAGCAGCGGAGGACAGGTGGGCAACACTGAAGCTTTCTTT
cdr3_aa: CASSGGQVGNTEAFF

d_call: -
j_call: TRBJ2-2
clone_size: few
v_call: TRBV6-2/TRBV6-3
cdr3_nt: TGTGCCAGCAGCCCTACTCGGACAGCCAACACCGGGGAGCTGTTTTTT
cdr3_aa: CASSPTRTANTGELFF

d_call: -
j_call: TRBJ2-7
clone_size: -
v_call: TRBV6-2/TRBV6-3
cdr3_nt: TGTGCCAGCAGTTCGATACTTGGAGAGCAGTACTTC
cdr3_aa: CASSSILGEQYF

d_call: -
j_call: TRBJ2-7
clone_size: -
v_call: TRBV11-2
cdr3_nt: TGCGCCAGCAGCCAAGATTTGCGGGAAGCCTACGAGCAGTACTTC
cdr3_aa: CASSQDLREAYEQYF

d_call: TRBD2
j_call: TRBJ2-7
clone_size: few
v_call: TRBV6-2/TRBV6-3
cdr3_nt: TGTGCCAGCAGTCCCACCGGGACTAGCGGCTACGAGCAGTACTTC
cdr3_aa: CASSPTGTSGYEQYF

d_call: TRBD2
j_call: TRBJ2-1
clone_size: -
v_call: TRBV20-1
cdr3_nt: TGCAGTGCTGTCCCGGGACTAGCGGGAGGCGTGTCTGAGCAGTTCTTC
cdr3_aa: CSAVPGLAGGVSEQFF

d_call: -
j_call: TRBJ1-4
clone_size: many
v_call: TRBV2
cdr3_nt: TGTGCCAGCAGTCTACCCGGGGTAATGAGTGGACTGTTTTTT
cdr3_aa: CASSLPGVMSGLFF

d_call: -
j_call: TRBJ1-2
clone_size: -
v_call: TRBV25-1
cdr3_nt: TGTGCCAACAGCGGCGGGGTTGGCTACACCTTC
cdr3_aa: CANSGGVGYTF

d_call: TRBD2
j_call: TRBJ2-1
clone_size: -
v_call: TRBV5-1
cdr3_nt: TGCGCCAGCAGCCAAGCGGGAGTAGTCCTAGCTGAGCAGTTCTTC
cdr3_aa: CASSQAGVVLAEQFF

d_call: -
j_call: TRBJ1-2
clone_size: many
v_call: TRBV20-1
cdr3_nt: TGCAGTGCTAGTGAACAGATGAACTATGGCTACACCTTC
cdr3_aa: CSASEQMNYGYTF

d_call: -
j_call: TRBJ1-5
clone_size: many
v_call: TRBV18
cdr3_nt: TGTGCCAGCTCACCAACGGATGATAGCAATCAGCCCCAGCATTTT
cdr3_aa: CASSPTDDSNQPQHF

d_call: -
j_call: TRBJ2-4
clone_size: -
v_call: TRBV7-2
cdr3_nt: TGTGCCAGCAGCTTAGCAGGGGCCCTAGCCAAAAACATTCAGTACTTC
cdr3_aa: CASSLAGALAKNIQYF

d_call: -
j_call: TRBJ1-1
clone_size: -
v_call: TRBV14
cdr3_nt: TGTGCCAGCAGCCGGGTCAAGAACACTGAAGCTTTCTTT
cdr3_aa: CASSRVKNTEAFF

d_call: TRBD2
j_call: TRBJ2-2
clone_size: few
v_call: TRBV7-2
cdr3_nt: TGTGCCAGCAGCCTGGACCCGGGACTAGACACCGGGGAGCTGTTTTTT
cdr3_aa: CASSLDPGLDTGELFF

d_call: -
j_call: TRBJ1-1
clone_size: many
v_call: TRBV28
cdr3_nt: TGTGCCAGCAGTTTGGTGGAGAACATGAACACTGAAGCTTTCTTT
cdr3_aa: CASSLVENMNTEAFF